This T cell receptor (beta chain) appears in the sequencing data of a study of beta chain features in type 1 diabetes. Expressed TCRB transcripts were sequenced because the isolated RNA had all been reverse transcribed beforehand. This table comes from immunoSEQ multiplex PCR, and its TCRdb copy is limited to in-frame clones, with some not included. This table has over 650,000 clones, around 15% appearing once. Purity (above 95%) was reached by all sorted populations. Study-level findings and limits: All four CD4+ subsets from Type 1 diabetes patients carried moderately but significantly shorter TCRB CDR3s.

Regarding this clone: Its antigen is not known.

The clonotype comes from a man between 18 and 29 years old with type 1 diabetes. The sample was naive CD4+ T cells from blood.

The CDR3 spells CAWRSLGNEKLFF. For the CDR3, the DNA is TGTGCCTGGAGGTCCTTGGGGAATGAAAAACTGTTTTTT. This chain links TRBV30 with TRBJ1-4, with unresolved D. Germline V gene lookup returns CDR1 GTSNPN and CDR2 SVGIG (reference sequence). V lost 3 bases and J lost 5, with 10 bases in between. The CDR3 length is 13 residues.